This paragraph reports one TCR beta chain. No DNA is given; TCRdb re-called the 5' RACE reads and lists each CDR3 protein once. This listing includes some 440,000 distinct CDR3 sequences. The sample is drawn from a study of T cells expressing NK-cell markers. There are 14 residues in the CDR3. Germline CDR1 and CDR2: MGHRA and YSYEKL. The receptor's source is a woman in her 50s in good health. Sequencing was carried out using blood T cells: a sorted CD56 or NKG2C T cell subset, CD4+ or CD8+ T cells, or bulk PBMC T cells (not recorded which). V usage is TRBV4-1 and J usage is TRBJ1-4. The CDR3 loop reads CASRPLGFDEKLFF.